This TCR beta chain originates from a study of T cell repertoires in ileal Crohn's disease. Background on the study: At surgery, more than 30% of patients smoked, with median disease duration 7.9 years. Whole-study findings and limits: High-frequency clones were more common in sorted CD8 than CD4 cells.

Points on this clone: No antigen is known for it.

Assay: immunoSEQ multiplex PCR; the TCRdb copy retains only in-frame clones and omits some. The sample contains approximately 13,000 clones, approximately 78% of which appear only once. Looked up from germline, CDR1 is MNHNS and CDR2 is SASEGT. The CDR3 contains 11 residues. V lost 10 bases and J 1 base, leaving 7 bases between the germline ends. The receptor comes from an adult with Crohn's disease. Input material: ileal tissue. The gene calls are TRBV6-1 and TRBJ1-1, with D unresolved. Here the CDR3 reads CAILKNTEAFF. The CDR3, as DNA: TGTGCCATACTCAAGAACACTGAAGCTTTCTTT.